The entry below describes one T cell receptor beta chain. The CDR3 loop spans 15 amino acids. The junction had 6 bases not matched to a gene; V was cut back by 3 bases and J by 5 bases. The germline V gene encodes CDR1 LGHNT and CDR2 FRNRAP. These data come from a study of blood T cell repertoires in COVID-19. Measured with immunoSEQ multiplex PCR; TCRdb has only the in-frame clones, and not every one. This table has over 200,000 clones, 87% appearing once. The TCR comes from a man between 18 and 29 years old with acute COVID-19. The sample consisted of PBMCs or T cells enriched from blood (not recorded which). The V and J genes are TRBV12-5 and TRBJ2-5; 10 nucleotides agree with TRBD1. The DNA of the CDR3 is TGTGCTAGTGGTTTTGGACAGGGGGTAGTGGAGACCCAGTACTTC. This translates into CASGFGQGVVETQYF.